The count of the clone carrying this T cell receptor (beta chain) is one. Its antigen is as yet unknown. The data derive from a study of shared clonotypes between healthy human individuals. Notes on the study in general: Memory subsets generally showed lower estimated richness than naive subsets. How much donors shared clonotypes was expected to be affected by sequencing depth. Compared with clonotypes that all four donors shared, non-shared clonotypes had lower generation probabilities.

Terminally differentiated effector memory CD45RA+ cells were excluded by CCR7 positive selection of CD45RO-negative cells. Trimming stripped 4 bases from V and 1 base from J, with 11 bases between. The germline CDR1 and CDR2 sequences are LNHDA and SQIVND (reference sequence). The CDR3 sequence is 14 residues long. Produced via immunoSEQ multiplex PCR; TCRdb's table is partial and in-frame only. In the table there are about 2.1 million clones, 93% of which are singletons. This TCR was recovered from a man aged 18 to 29 in good health. Some clones in this sample may be carry-over from other donors' samples. The chain combines TRBV19 with TRBJ2-7, with D possibly being TRBD2 (5 bases). Specimen: naive CD8+ T cells from PBMCs. The CDR3 sequence: CASSTWEFSYEQYF. The CDR3 nucleotides read TGTGCCAGTAGTACCTGGGAGTTTTCCTACGAGCAGTACTTC.